This T cell receptor beta chain was sequenced during a study of T cell changes during pregnancy in multiple sclerosis. This clone was seen only a few times. V lost 5 bases to trimming and J lost 6 bases, with 7 bases between them. From germline, CDR1 is SEHNR and CDR2 FQNEAQ (reference sequence). The CDR3 spans 11 residues. Measured with immunoSEQ multiplex PCR; TCRdb has only the in-frame clones, and not every one. The table records fewer than 150,000 clones, roughly 95% of them present only once. The TCR sequence derives from a female donor with multiple sclerosis, enrolled in a pregnancy study. V gene TRBV7-9 combines with J gene TRBJ1-1; D is unresolved. Material: peripheral blood, obtained after pregnancy. CDR3 protein: CASSPSAEAFF. Here the CDR3 DNA reads TGTGCCAGCAGCCCGAGTGCTGAAGCTTTCTTT.